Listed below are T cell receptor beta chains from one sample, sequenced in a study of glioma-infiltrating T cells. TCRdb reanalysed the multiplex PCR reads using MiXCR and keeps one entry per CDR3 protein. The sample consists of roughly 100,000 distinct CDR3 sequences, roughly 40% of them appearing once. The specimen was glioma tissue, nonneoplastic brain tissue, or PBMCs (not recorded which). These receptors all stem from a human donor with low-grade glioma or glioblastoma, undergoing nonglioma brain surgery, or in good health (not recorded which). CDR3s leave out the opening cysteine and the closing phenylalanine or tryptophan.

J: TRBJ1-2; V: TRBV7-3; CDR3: ASSSQTVNLVGYT
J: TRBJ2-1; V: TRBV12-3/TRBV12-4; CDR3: ASSRRGTGVSGAIGEQF
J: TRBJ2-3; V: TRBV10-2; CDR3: ASSSVDTQY
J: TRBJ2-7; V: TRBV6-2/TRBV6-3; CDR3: ASSYGGQLYEQY
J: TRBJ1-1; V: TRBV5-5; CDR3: ASSLGAGLANTEAF
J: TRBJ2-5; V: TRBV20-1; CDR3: SARGGGQGAGETQY
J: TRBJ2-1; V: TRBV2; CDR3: ASSGLADYNEQF
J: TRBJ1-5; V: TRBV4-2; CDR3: ASSTTGGNQPQH
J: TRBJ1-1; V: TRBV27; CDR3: ASSYMGAGHTEAF
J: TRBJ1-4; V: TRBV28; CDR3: ASSLERRFATNEKLF
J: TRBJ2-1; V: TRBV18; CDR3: ASSPSASGTARNEQF
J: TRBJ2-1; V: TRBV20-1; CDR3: SAPGTGRNEQF
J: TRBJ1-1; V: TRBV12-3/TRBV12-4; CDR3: ASSLMGENTEAF
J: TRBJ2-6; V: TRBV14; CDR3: ASSQARESSGANVLT
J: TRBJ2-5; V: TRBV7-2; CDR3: ASSYGTSGGRWETQY
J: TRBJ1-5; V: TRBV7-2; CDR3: ASSRRGDRGSDVGQPQH
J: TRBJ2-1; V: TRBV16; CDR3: ASSARGSGNEQF
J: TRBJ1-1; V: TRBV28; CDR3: ASSLYLRDPNTEAF
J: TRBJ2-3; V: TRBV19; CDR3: ASSMDGRADTQY
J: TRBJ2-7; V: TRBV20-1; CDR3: SARGGGQGHEQY
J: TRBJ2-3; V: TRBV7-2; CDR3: ASGLKAGVGADTQY
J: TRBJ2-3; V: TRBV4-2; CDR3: ASSQGGLAGGDTQY
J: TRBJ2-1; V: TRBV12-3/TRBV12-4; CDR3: ASSPSGSSYNEQF
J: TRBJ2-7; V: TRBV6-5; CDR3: ASSQGQGHEQN
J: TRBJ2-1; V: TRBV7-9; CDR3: ASSLGPPPAYNEQF
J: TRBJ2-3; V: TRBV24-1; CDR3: ATRVTASTDTQY
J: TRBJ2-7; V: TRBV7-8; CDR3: ASSLIEYEQY
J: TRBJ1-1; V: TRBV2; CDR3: ASSEWGVGAF
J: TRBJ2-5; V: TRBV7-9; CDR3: ASSRGQSQETQY
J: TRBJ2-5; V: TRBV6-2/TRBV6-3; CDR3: ASSRDLTQY
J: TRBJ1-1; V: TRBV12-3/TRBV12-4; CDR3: ASSRLLNTEAF
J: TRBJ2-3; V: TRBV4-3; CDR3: ASSQDSRTSGASTDTQY
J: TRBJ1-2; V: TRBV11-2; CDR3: ASSFTANHYGYT
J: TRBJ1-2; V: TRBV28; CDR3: AITLPLYCST
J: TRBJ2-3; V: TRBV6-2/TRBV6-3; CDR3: ASSLASGATDTQY
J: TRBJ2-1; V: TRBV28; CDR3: ASSPRYVLNEQF
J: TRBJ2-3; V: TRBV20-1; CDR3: SARKYLRDHTDTQY
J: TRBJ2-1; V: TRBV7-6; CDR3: ASSIGTSPNEQS
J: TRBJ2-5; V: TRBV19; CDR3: ASSGAQETQY
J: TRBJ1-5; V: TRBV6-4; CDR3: ASSDRIQPQH
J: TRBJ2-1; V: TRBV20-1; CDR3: SAERDRGYNEQF
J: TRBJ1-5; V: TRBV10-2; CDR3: ASSEDRVPQH
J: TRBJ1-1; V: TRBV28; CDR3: ASSLFGGMNTEAF
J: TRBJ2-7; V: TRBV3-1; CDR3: ASSQAGPSYEQY
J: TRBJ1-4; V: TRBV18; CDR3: ASSPGGGEKLF
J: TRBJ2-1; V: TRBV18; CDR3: ARSPRSGYIEKF
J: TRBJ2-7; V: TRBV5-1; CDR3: ASSSEVAYEQY
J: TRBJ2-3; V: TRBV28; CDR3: ASSSDRFDTDTQY
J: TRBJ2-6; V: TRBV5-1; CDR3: ASSLVGTVVANVLT
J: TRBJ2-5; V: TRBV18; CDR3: ASSPGVPETQY
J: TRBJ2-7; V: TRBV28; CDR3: ASSLGSLGGSSYEQY
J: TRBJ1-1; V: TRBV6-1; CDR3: ARRGRADGENTEAF